The 28 T cell receptor beta chains below all came from one sample that was sequenced in a study of siplizumab effects on memory and regulatory T cells. Sequenced by immunoSEQ multiplex PCR; TCRdb stores in-frame clones only, minus some. The sample shows tens of thousands of clones, 95% to 98% of them seen only once. Sequenced material: naive CD8+ T cells sorted from blood. All receptors derive from a human donor in good health.

The V call is TRBV27, the J call TRBJ2-5; 7 bases line up with TRBD1. CDR1 and CDR2 from the germline V gene are MNHEY and SMNVEV (reference sequence). This CDR3 has 14 residues. The ends lost 5 bases at V and 5 bases at J; junction bases unmatched: 8. CDR3 loop: CASSPRQGHETQYF. CDR3 DNA: TGTGCCAGCAGTCCGCGACAGGGCCACGAGACCCAGTACTTC.

J is TRBJ2-5 and V is TRBV5-1, with unresolved D. The CDR3 consists of 14 residues. Germline V gene data show CDR1 as SGHRS and CDR2 as YFSETQ. The V gene lost 4 bases and the J gene lost 5 bases, with 15 bases spanning the gap. The CDR3 region has the DNA TGCGCCAGCAGCCTAGGACCCGGATCGGAGACCCAGTACTTC. Translated: CASSLGPGSETQYF.

J is TRBJ1-1 and V is TRBV25-1, with a possible D match to TRBD1 (6 bases). Germline CDR1 reads MGHDK; CDR2 reads SYGVNS. Trimming cost V 2 bases and J 7 bases, with 14 bases left between them. This CDR3 region has 14 residues. As DNA, the CDR3 is TGTGCCAGCAGTGAAACCGGAGGGGGAGTTGAAGCTTTCTTT. Translating gives CASSETGGGVEAFF.

This chain connects TRBV30 to TRBJ2-4; the D is unclear. The CDR3 contains 15 residues. Germline V gives CDR1 GTSNPN, CDR2 SVGIG (reference sequence). The V and J ends lost 3 bases and 0 bases respectively, with 12 bases between them. The DNA of the CDR3 is TGTGCCTGGAGCAAAACTACTATAGCCAAAAACATTCAGTACTTC. Translation: CAWSKTTIAKNIQYF. The variable domain in full, completed from reference TRBV30 and TRBJ2-4, reads SQTIHQWPATLVQPVGSPLSLECTVEGTSNPNLYWYRQAAGRGLQLLFYSVGIGQISSEVPQNLSASRPQDRQFILSSKKLLLSDSGFYLCAWSKTTIAKNIQYFGAGTRLSVL.

This chain links TRBV19 with TRBJ2-1; TRBD2 aligns across 9 bases. With V trimmed by 5 bases and J by 5 bases, 13 bases remained unmatched. The germline V gene encodes CDR1 LNHDA and CDR2 SQIVND (reference sequence). There are 17 residues in the CDR3. The CDR3 region has the DNA TGTGCCAGTAGTCAACCTCATAGCGGGAGAACCCACAATGAGCAGTTCTTC. The encoded protein is CASSQPHSGRTHNEQFF. Supplemented by reference TRBV19 and TRBJ2-1, the full variable domain reads DGGITQSPKYLFRKEGQNVTLSCEQNLNHDAMYWYRQDPGQGLRLIYYSQIVNDFQKGDIAEGYSVSREKKESFPLTVTSAQKNPTAFYLCASSQPHSGRTHNEQFFGPGTRLTVL.

This CDR3 reads CASSVVAGLAALGEQFF. The CDR3 DNA sequence: TGTGCCAGCAGCGTAGTCGCGGGACTAGCGGCTTTGGGTGAGCAGTTCTTC. This chain joins TRBV9 and TRBJ2-1; 11 bases fit TRBD2. This CDR3 has 17 residues. Germline V CDR1 and CDR2: SGDLS, YYNGEE. V shed 0 bases and J 9 bases; nucleotides not matched to a gene: 11.

V is TRBV9 and J is TRBJ2-2, with D possibly matching TRBD1 (6 bases). The CDR3 contains 15 residues. Trimming stripped 4 bases from V and 0 bases from J, with 10 bases between. Germline V gives CDR1 SGDLS, CDR2 YYNGEE. The DNA of the CDR3 is TGTGCCAGCAGCACTCGGACAGCGAACACCGGGGAGCTGTTTTTT. This encodes CASSTRTANTGELFF.

The rearrangement links TRBV6-5 to TRBJ2-2; no reliable D call. Trimming left V 8 bases short and J 7 bases short, with 5 bases between. This CDR3 region has 10 residues. CDR1 MNHEY and CDR2 SVGAGI come from the germline V gene. The CDR3 sequence: CASYNGELFF. For the CDR3, the DNA is TGTGCCAGCTACAACGGGGAGCTGTTTTTT.

This rearrangement joins TRBV27 to TRBJ2-7; 12 nucleotides agree with TRBD2. This CDR3 region has 14 residues. Germline CDR1 MNHEY, CDR2 SMNVEV (reference sequence). With 5 bases clipped from V and 4 bases from J, the junction kept 3 bases outside the gene matches. This chain's CDR3 is CASSLGLAGYEQYF. The CDR3 coding sequence is TGTGCCAGCAGTCTCGGACTAGCGGGATACGAGCAGTACTTC.

Here the CDR3 reads CASSWDRGQNTIYF. DNA for the CDR3: TGTGCCAGCAGCTGGGACAGGGGGCAAAACACCATATATTTT. The chain links TRBV5-6 to TRBJ1-3, with 12 bases identical to TRBD1. The CDR3 sequence is 14 residues long. Germline V gives CDR1 SGHDT, CDR2 YYEEEE. V shed 3 bases, J shed 6 bases, and the junction held 1 base outside the gene matches.

V usage is TRBV5-4 and J usage is TRBJ1-1; the D is unclear. With 0 bases removed from V and 4 bases from J, the gap between germline ends came to 4 bases. The CDR3 contains 12 residues. Germline V gives CDR1 SGHNT, CDR2 YYREEE (reference sequence). For the CDR3, the DNA is TGTGCCAGCAGCTTGGGTAGCACTGAAGCTTTCTTT. It codes for CASSLGSTEAFF.

V usage is TRBV15 and J usage is TRBJ2-5; 8 bases line up with TRBD2. The germline CDR1 and CDR2 sequences are LNHNV and YYDKDF (reference sequence). The CDR3 sequence is 14 residues long. The V segment lost 7 bases and the J segment 3 bases; nucleotides outside the gene matches: 7. In DNA form, the CDR3 reads TGTGCCACCAACCTGGATAGCGGGAAAGAGACCCAGTACTTC. Its protein product is CATNLDSGKETQYF.

This clone was found once. The rearrangement links TRBV6-6 to TRBJ2-1; D is unclear. The length of the CDR3 is 13 residues. V was pared by 8 bases and J by 0 bases, with 8 bases between. Germline CDR1 is MNHNY and CDR2 is SVGAGI (reference sequence). CDR3 loop: CASGLSSYNEQFF. CDR3 DNA sequence: TGTGCCAGCGGCTTAAGCTCCTACAATGAGCAGTTCTTC.

This rearrangement joins TRBV7-9 to TRBJ2-7, with D possibly being TRBD2 (6 bases). Germline loops: CDR1 SEHNR, CDR2 FQNEAQ (reference sequence). V was clipped by 5 bases and J by 2 bases, with 10 bases between them. The CDR3 runs to 13 residues. The CDR3 DNA sequence: TGTGCCAGCAGCGGGACTCCAGCCTACGAGCAGTACTTC. It translates to CASSGTPAYEQYF.

The V gene is TRBV6-1, the J gene TRBJ2-7; D may be TRBD1 (5 bases). The length of the CDR3 is 13 residues. The germline V gene has CDR1 MNHNS and CDR2 SASEGT. V gave up 6 bases and J gave up 6 bases, with 15 bases separating them. The CDR3 nucleotides are TGTGCCAGCAGCGATACAGGTTGGGGCGAGCAGTACTTC. This codes for CASSDTGWGEQYF.

This chain connects TRBV29-1 to TRBJ2-1; D not certain. Germline V gene data show CDR1 as SQVTM and CDR2 as ANQGSEA. This CDR3 comprises 10 residues. CDR3 amino acids: CSARGNEQFF. CDR3 nucleotide sequence: TGCAGTGCTCGAGGAAATGAGCAGTTCTTC.

The V gene is TRBV4-3, the J gene TRBJ2-5, with 9 bases fitting TRBD2. The V segment lost 3 bases and the J segment 5 bases; nucleotides outside the gene matches: 7. The CDR3 extends over 15 amino acids. Germline loops: CDR1 LGHNA, CDR2 YSLEER. The CDR3 coding sequence is TGCGCCAGCAGCCACGGCAGCGGGAGGACTGAGACCCAGTACTTC. This translates into CASSHGSGRTETQYF.

The chain uses TRBV30 and TRBJ2-7, with D perhaps given as TRBD1 or TRBD2 (5 bases each). The CDR3 totals 14 residues. V dropped 1 base and J dropped 2 bases, with 12 bases sitting between them. Germline CDR1 and CDR2: GTSNPN and SVGIG (reference sequence). This CDR3 is CAWSGGAGPYEQYF. The CDR3 nucleotides read TGTGCCTGGAGTGGAGGGGCAGGGCCCTACGAGCAGTACTTC.

J is TRBJ1-1 and V is TRBV19; no reliable D call. CDR1 is LNHDA, CDR2 SQIVND, per germline (reference sequence). The CDR3 is 11 amino acids. Deletions cut 3 bases from V and 2 bases from J, with 1 base between. CDR3 protein: CASSINTEAFF. CDR3 nucleotides: TGTGCCAGTAGTATTAACACTGAAGCTTTCTTT.

CDR3 in DNA: TGCGCCAGCAGCCAAGTTCAGGGGTTCAATCAGCCCCAGCATTTT. It is translated as CASSQVQGFNQPQHF. The chain carries TRBV4-1 and TRBJ1-5; possible D gene TRBD1, 6 bases. Between the trimmed V and J ends, which lost 1 base and 3 bases, there was a span of 10 bases. The germline V gene has CDR1 MGHRA and CDR2 YSYEKL. This CDR3 region has 15 residues.

The chain carries TRBV5-5 and TRBJ2-7; no reliable D call. CDR1 and CDR2 (germline): SGHKS, YYEKEE (reference sequence). Trimming left V 2 bases short and J 5 bases short, with 8 bases between. CDR3 length: 12 amino acids. CDR3 protein: CASSFLGDEQYF. As DNA, the CDR3 is TGTGCCAGCAGCTTCCTTGGGGACGAGCAGTACTTC.

Remarks on this clone: The final CDR3 position lacks the conserved phenylalanine or tryptophan, pointing to a likely read error. The limits of the CDR3 on the DNA are not certain, so only TCRdb's listed CDR3 is given. CDR3 amino acids: CASSQAGDDSEYL. This chain joins TRBV28 and TRBJ2-7; the D call TRBD2 from the table was never checked on the DNA. The germline gives CDR1 MDHEN, CDR2 SYDVKM. The CDR3 numbers 13 amino acids, ends counted.

The chain joins TRBV28 to TRBJ1-3; D unresolved. CDR1 and CDR2 (germline): MDHEN, SYDVKM. Trimming removed 8 bases at V and 0 bases at J, with 8 bases between. This CDR3 contains 13 residues. The CDR3 region has the DNA TGTGCCAGCGGAACTTTCTCTGGAAACACCATATATTTT. Protein: CASGTFSGNTIYF. Full variable domain (outside the CDR3, taken from reference TRBV28 and TRBJ1-3): DVKVTQSSRYLVKRTGEKVFLECVQDMDHENMFWYRQDPGLGLRLIYFSYDVKMKEKGDIPEGYSVSREKKERFSLILESASTNQTSMYLCASGTFSGNTIYFGEGSWLTVV.

The rearrangement links TRBV7-9 to TRBJ2-2; 7 nucleotides agree with TRBD2. In germline, CDR1 is SEHNR, CDR2 FQNEAQ (reference sequence). The CDR3 sequence is 18 residues long. J lost 7 bases, V lost 2 bases, and 16 bases had no gene match. The CDR3 spells CASSLNWREFDPGGELFF. The CDR3 nucleotides read TGTGCCAGCAGCTTAAATTGGCGGGAGTTTGATCCTGGCGGGGAGCTGTTTTTT. Combining the CDR3 with reference TRBV7-9 and TRBJ2-2 gives the whole variable domain DTGVSQNPRHKITKRGQNVTFRCDPISEHNRLYWYRQTLGQGPEFLTYFQNEAQLEKSRLLSDRFSAERPKGSFSTLEIQRTEQGDSAMYLCASSLNWREFDPGGELFFGEGSRLTVL.

J is TRBJ2-1 and V is TRBV10-3; D might be TRBD1 (7 bases). The V end lost 10 bases, the J end lost 8 bases, and 15 bases lay between the germline ends. CDR1 is ENHRY and CDR2 is SYGVKD in the germline V gene. This CDR3 region has 12 residues. The CDR3 sequence is CATRGVEDEQFF. CDR3 nucleotides: TGTGCCACCAGGGGGGTGGAGGATGAGCAGTTCTTC.

V and J are TRBV19 and TRBJ2-7; D is perhaps TRBD2 (6 bases). The CDR3 runs 14 residues. CDR1 and CDR2 (germline): LNHDA, SQIVND (reference sequence). Trimming took off 5 bases at V and 2 bases at J, with 13 bases between the two ends. The CDR3 protein is CASSPAAGTYEQYF. In DNA form, the CDR3 reads TGTGCCAGTAGTCCGGCGGCGGGGACCTACGAGCAGTACTTC.

The V call is TRBV27, the J call TRBJ2-7; 8 bases are a match to TRBD2. Germline values: CDR1 MNHEY, CDR2 SMNVEV (reference sequence). J gave up 4 bases and V 6 bases, and 5 bases lay outside the gene matches. The CDR3 is 13 amino acids. For the CDR3, the DNA is TGTGCCAGCAGACTAGCGGAAGCTTACGAGCAGTACTTC. Translating gives CASRLAEAYEQYF.

The J gene is TRBJ2-1, the V gene TRBV6-4; 7 nucleotides align to TRBD1. CDR1 and CDR2 from the germline V gene are MRHNA and SNTAGT. V was pared by 6 bases and J by 0 bases, with 5 bases of the junction left unmatched. This CDR3 is 15 amino acids long. Here the CDR3 DNA reads TGTGCCAGCAGGCGCCGGGACAGCTCCTACAATGAGCAGTTCTTC. Its protein is CASRRRDSSYNEQFF.